The TCR beta chain described here comes from a study of T cells after yellow fever vaccination. Regarding the study as a whole: Most clones from primary vaccination were detected again post-booster (just under 97% CD4, 70% to 90% CD8). There was a possibility that FACS-sorted repertoires contained abundant clonotypes contaminating from the bulk population.

TCRdb called the 5' RACE reads again in MiXCR, with one record for every CDR3 protein. The table lists 300,000 to 350,000 distinct CDR3 sequences, roughly 8.4% of them singletons. To note about this clonotype: Its antigen is currently unknown.

Germline values: CDR1 MNHEY, CDR2 SMNVEV (reference sequence). V was cut by 2 bases and J by 5 bases, with 10 bases left in between. There are 13 residues in the CDR3. V and J are TRBV27 and TRBJ2-7; D is unclear. The TCR sequence derives from a man younger than 30 who received the YFV17D yellow fever vaccine. Here the sequenced sample was PBMCs, taken roughly 46 days after the first yellow fever vaccination. The CDR3 DNA reads TGTGCCAGCAGTTTAACAGAGGCCGACGAGCAGTACTTC. Protein sequence: CASSLTEADEQYF.